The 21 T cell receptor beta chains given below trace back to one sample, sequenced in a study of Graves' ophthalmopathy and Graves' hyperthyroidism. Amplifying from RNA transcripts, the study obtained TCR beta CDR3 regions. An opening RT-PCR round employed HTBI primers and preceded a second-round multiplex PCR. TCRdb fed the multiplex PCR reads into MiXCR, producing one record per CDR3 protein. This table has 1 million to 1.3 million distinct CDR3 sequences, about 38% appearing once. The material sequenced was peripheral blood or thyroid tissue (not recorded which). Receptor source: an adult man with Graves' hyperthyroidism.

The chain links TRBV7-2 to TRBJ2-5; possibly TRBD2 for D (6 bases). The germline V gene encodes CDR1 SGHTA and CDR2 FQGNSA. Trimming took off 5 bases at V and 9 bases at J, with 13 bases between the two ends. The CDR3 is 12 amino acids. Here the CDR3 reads CASSPASGAQYF. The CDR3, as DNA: TGTGCCAGCAGCCCAGCGTCGGGGGCCCAGTACTTC.

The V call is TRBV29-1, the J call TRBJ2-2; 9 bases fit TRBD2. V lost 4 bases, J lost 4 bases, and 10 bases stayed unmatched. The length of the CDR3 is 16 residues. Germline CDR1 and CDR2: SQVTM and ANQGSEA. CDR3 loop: CSVGGEREASTGELFF. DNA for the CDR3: TGCAGCGTTGGTGGCGAGCGGGAGGCTAGCACCGGGGAGCTGTTTTTT.

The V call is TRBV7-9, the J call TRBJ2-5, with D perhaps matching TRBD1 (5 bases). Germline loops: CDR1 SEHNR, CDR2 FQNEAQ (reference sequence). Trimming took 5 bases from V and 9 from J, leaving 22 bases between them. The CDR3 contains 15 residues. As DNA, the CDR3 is TGTGCCAGCAGCCCGTGGAACAGGCTTGGGCAGCCCCAGTACTTC. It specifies CASSPWNRLGQPQYF. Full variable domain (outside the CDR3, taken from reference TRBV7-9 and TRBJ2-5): DTGVSQNPRHKITKRGQNVTFRCDPISEHNRLYWYRQTLGQGPEFLTYFQNEAQLEKSRLLSDRFSAERPKGSFSTLEIQRTEQGDSAMYLCASSPWNRLGQPQYFGPGTRLLVL.

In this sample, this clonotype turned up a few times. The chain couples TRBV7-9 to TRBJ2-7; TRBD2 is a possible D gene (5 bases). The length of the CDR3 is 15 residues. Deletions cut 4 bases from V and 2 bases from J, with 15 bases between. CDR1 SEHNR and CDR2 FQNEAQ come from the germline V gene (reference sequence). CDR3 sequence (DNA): TGTGCCAGCAGCTCCGGGGATAAAAAAACCTACGAGCAGTACTTC. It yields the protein CASSSGDKKTYEQYF.

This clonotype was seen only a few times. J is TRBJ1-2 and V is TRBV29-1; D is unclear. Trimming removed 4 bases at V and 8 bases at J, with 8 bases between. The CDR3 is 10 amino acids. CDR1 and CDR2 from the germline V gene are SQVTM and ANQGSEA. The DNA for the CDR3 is TGCAGCGTTGGCGGTTCAGGCTACACCTTC. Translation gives CSVGGSGYTF.

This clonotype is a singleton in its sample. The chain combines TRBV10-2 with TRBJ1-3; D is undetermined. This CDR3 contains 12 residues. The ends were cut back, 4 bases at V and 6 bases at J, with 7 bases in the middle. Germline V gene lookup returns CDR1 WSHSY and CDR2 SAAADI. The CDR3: CASSGAENTIYF. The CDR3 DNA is TGCGCCAGCAGTGGGGCGGAAAACACCATATATTTT.

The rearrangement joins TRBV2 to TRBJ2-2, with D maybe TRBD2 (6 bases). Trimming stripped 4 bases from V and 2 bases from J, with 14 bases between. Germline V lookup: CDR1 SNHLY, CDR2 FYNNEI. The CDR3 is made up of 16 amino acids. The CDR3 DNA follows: TGTGCCAGCAGTGCCCGAACTAGCAGAAACACCGGGGAGCTGTTTTTT. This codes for CASSARTSRNTGELFF. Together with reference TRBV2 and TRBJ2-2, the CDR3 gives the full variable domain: EPEVTQTPSHQVTQMGQEVILRCVPISNHLYFYWYRQILGQKVEFLVSFYNNEISEKSEIFDDQFSVERPDGSNFTLKIRSTKLEDSAMYFCASSARTSRNTGELFFGEGSRLTVL.

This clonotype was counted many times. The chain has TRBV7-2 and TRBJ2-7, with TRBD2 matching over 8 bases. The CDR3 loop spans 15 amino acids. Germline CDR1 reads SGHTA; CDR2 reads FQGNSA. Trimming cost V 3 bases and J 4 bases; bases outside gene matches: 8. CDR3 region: CASSLLAGHLYEQYF. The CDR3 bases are TGTGCCAGCAGCTTGTTAGCGGGGCACCTTTACGAGCAGTACTTC.

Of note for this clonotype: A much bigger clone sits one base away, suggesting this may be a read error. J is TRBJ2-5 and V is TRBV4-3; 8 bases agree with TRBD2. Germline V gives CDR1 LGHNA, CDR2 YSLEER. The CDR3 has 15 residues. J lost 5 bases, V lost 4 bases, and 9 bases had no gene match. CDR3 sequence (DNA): TGCGCCAGCAGCCCAATCGGGAGGGGAGAGGAGACCCAGTACTTC. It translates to CASSPIGRGEETQYF.

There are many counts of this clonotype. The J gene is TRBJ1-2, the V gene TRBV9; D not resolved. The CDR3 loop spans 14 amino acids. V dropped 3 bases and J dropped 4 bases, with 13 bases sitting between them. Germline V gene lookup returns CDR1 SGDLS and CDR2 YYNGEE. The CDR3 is CASSGQQSSYGYTF. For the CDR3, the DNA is TGTGCCAGCAGCGGACAACAAAGCTCCTATGGCTACACCTTC.

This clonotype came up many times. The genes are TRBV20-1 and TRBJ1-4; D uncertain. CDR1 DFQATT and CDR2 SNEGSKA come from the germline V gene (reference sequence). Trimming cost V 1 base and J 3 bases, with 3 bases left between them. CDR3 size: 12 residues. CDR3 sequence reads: CSARAPNEKLFF. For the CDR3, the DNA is TGCAGTGCTAGAGCCCCTAATGAAAAACTGTTTTTT.

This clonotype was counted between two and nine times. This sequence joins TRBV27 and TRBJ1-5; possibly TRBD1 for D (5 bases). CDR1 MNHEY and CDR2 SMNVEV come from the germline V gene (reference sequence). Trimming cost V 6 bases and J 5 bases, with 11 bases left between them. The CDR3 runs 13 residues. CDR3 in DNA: TGTGCCAGCAGCCAAGCAGGGCATCAGCCCCAGCATTTT. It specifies CASSQAGHQPQHF.

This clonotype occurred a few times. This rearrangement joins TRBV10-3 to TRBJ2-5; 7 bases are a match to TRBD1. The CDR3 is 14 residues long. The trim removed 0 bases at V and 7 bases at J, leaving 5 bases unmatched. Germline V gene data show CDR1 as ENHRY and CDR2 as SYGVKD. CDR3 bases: TGTGCCATCAGTGAGTCGGGGAACAGGGGGACCCAGTACTTC. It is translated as CAISESGNRGTQYF.

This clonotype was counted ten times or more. Written as DNA, the CDR3 is TGTGCCAGCAGCCGTCATGAGGAACTGTTTTTT. Its protein is CASSRHEELFF. This rearrangement joins TRBV14 to TRBJ1-4; D uncertain. There are 11 residues in the CDR3. Germline V gene lookup returns CDR1 SGHDN and CDR2 FVKESK. The V gene lost 4 bases and the J gene lost 12 bases, with 9 bases spanning the gap.

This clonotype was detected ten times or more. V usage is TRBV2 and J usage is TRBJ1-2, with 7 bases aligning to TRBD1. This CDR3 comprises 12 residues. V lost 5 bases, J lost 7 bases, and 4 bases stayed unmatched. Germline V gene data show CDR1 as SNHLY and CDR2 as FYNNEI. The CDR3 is CASSRQGPGYTF. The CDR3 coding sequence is TGTGCCAGCAGTCGACAGGGTCCTGGCTACACCTTC.

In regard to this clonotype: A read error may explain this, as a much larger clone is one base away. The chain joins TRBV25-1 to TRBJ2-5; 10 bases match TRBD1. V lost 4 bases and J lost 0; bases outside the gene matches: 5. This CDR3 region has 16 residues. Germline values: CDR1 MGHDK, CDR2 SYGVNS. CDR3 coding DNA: TGTGCCAGCAGTGCCATGACAGGGGGCAACCAAGAGACCCAGTACTTC. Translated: CASSAMTGGNQETQYF.

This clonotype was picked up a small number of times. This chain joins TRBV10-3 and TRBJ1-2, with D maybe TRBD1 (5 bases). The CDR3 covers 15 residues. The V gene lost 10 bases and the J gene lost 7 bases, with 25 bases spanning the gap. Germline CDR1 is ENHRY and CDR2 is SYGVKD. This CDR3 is CASSVSAAGGFGYTF. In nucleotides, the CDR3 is TGTGCCAGCAGCGTCTCCGCCGCGGGGGGGTTTGGCTACACCTTC.

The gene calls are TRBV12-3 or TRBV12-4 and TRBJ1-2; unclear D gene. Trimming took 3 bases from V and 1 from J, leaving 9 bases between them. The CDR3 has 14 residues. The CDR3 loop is CASSFEANNYGYTF. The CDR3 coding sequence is TGTGCCAGCAGTTTCGAAGCAAATAACTATGGCTACACCTTC.

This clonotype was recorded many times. Here the CDR3 reads CASSLDRGLRAYEQYF. As DNA, the CDR3 is TGTGCCAGCAGCTTAGATCGAGGACTGCGGGCCTACGAGCAGTACTTC. The V and J genes are TRBV11-2 and TRBJ2-7, with D possibly TRBD2 on 5 matching bases. Trimming left V 0 bases short and J 2 bases short, with 14 bases between. Germline CDR1 reads SGHAT; CDR2 reads FQNNGV. The CDR3 consists of 16 residues.

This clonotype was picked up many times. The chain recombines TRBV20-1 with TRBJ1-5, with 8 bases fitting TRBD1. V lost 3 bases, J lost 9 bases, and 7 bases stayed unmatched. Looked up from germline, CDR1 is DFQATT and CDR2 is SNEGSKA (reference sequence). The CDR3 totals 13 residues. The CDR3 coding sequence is TGCAGTGCTAGGGTGGACAGGGTCTTGCCCCAGCATTTT. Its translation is CSARVDRVLPQHF.

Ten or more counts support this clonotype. CDR3 sequence reads: CSVESPDSGNTIYF. In DNA, the CDR3 is TGCAGCGTTGAAAGCCCTGACTCTGGAAACACCATATATTTT. The rearrangement links TRBV29-1 to TRBJ1-3; D is unresolved. Trimming cost V 2 bases and J 0 bases, with 8 bases left between them. Germline loops: CDR1 SQVTM, CDR2 ANQGSEA. The CDR3 has 14 amino acids.